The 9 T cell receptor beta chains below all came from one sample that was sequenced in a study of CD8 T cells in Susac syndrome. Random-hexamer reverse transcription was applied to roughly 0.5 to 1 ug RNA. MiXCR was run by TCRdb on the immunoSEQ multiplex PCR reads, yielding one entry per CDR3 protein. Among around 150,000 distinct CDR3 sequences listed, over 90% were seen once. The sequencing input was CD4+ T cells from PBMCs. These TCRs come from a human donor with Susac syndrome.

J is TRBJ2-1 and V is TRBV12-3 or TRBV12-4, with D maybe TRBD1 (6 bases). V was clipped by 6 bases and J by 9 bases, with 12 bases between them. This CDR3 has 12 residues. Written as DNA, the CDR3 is TGTGCCAGCAGCTTCACAGGGTTTGAGCAGTTCTTC. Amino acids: CASSFTGFEQFF.

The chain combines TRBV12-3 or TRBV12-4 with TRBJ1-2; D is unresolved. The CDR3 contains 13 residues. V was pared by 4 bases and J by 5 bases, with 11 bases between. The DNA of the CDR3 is TGTGCCAGCAGTTCCCGCCGCTCATATGGCTACACCTTC. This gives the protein CASSSRRSYGYTF.

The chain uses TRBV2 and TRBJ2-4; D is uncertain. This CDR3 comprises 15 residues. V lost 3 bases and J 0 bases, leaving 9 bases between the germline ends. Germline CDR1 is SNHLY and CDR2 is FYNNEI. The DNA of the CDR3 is TGTGCCAGCAGTGAGCAGCCTCTAGCCAAAAACATTCAGTACTTC. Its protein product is CASSEQPLAKNIQYF. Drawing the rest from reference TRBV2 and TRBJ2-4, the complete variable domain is EPEVTQTPSHQVTQMGQEVILRCVPISNHLYFYWYRQILGQKVEFLVSFYNNEISEKSEIFDDQFSVERPDGSNFTLKIRSTKLEDSAMYFCASSEQPLAKNIQYFGAGTRLSVL.

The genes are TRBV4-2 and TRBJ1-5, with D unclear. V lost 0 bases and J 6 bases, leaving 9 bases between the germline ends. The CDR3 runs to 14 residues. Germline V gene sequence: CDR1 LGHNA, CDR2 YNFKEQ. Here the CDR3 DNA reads TGTGCCAGCAGCCAAGAGGAGGGTACTCAGCCCCAGCATTTT. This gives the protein CASSQEEGTQPQHF.

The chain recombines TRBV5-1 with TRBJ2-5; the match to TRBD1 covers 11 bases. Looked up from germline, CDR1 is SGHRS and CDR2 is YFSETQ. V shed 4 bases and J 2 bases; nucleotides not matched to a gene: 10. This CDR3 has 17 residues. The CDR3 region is CASSLRTGGNGQETQYF. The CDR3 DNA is TGCGCCAGCAGCCTACGGACAGGGGGCAATGGGCAAGAGACCCAGTACTTC.

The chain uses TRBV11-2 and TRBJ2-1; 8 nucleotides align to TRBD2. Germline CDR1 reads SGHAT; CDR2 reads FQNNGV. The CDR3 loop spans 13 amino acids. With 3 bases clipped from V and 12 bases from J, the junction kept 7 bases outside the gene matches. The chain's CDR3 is CASSFGWAGGQFF. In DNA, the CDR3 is TGTGCCAGCAGCTTTGGTTGGGCGGGGGGGCAGTTCTTC.

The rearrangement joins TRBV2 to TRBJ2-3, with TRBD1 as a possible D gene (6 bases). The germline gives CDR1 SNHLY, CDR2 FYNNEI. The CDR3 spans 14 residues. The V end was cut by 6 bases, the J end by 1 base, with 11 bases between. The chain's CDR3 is CASRRGGGTDTQYF. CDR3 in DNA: TGTGCCAGCAGGAGAGGGGGAGGCACAGATACGCAGTATTTT.

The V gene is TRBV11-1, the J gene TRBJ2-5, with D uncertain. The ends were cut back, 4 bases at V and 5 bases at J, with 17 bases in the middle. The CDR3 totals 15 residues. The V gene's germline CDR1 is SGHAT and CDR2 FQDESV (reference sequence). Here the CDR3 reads CASSSSTNFGETQYF. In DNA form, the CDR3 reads TGTGCCAGCAGCTCTTCTACGAATTTCGGCGAGACCCAGTACTTC. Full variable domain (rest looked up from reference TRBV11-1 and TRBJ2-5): EAEVAQSPRYKITEKSQAVAFWCDPISGHATLYWYRQILGQGPELLVQFQDESVVDDSQLPKDRFSAERLKGVDSTLKIQPAELGDSAMYLCASSSSTNFGETQYFGPGTRLLVL.

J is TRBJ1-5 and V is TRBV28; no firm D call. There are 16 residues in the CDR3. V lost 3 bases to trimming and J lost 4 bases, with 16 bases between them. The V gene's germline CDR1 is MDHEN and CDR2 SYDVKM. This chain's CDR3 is CASSLPRGTGNQPQHF. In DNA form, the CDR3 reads TGTGCCAGCAGTTTGCCCCGGGGTACGGGTAATCAGCCCCAGCATTTT.